This T cell receptor beta chain is drawn from a study of cytomegalovirus exposure and HLA in healthy donors. Study-wide findings and caveats: Within an earlier analysis, most TCR beta V segments proved productive either about 87% or about 30% of the time.

Points on this clone: Its specificity is unknown.

It was with 60 Vbeta and 13 Jbeta primers that the PCR ran. Produced via immunoSEQ multiplex PCR; TCRdb's table is partial and in-frame only. The sample shows approximately 220,000 clones, 76% of them seen only once. The sample taken for sequencing was PBMCs. This TCR came from a man aged 18 to 30 in good health and CMV-seronegative.

The CDR3 reads CASSVAGGINQPQHF. Written as DNA, the CDR3 is TGTGCCAGCAGCGTAGCAGGGGGCATCAATCAGCCCCAGCATTTT. The chain joins TRBV9 to TRBJ1-5; TRBD1 matches at 8 bases. The V gene end was trimmed by 0 bases and the J gene end by 3 bases; junction bases not matched to a gene: 2. CDR1 and CDR2 (germline): SGDLS, YYNGEE. This CDR3 spans 15 amino acids.